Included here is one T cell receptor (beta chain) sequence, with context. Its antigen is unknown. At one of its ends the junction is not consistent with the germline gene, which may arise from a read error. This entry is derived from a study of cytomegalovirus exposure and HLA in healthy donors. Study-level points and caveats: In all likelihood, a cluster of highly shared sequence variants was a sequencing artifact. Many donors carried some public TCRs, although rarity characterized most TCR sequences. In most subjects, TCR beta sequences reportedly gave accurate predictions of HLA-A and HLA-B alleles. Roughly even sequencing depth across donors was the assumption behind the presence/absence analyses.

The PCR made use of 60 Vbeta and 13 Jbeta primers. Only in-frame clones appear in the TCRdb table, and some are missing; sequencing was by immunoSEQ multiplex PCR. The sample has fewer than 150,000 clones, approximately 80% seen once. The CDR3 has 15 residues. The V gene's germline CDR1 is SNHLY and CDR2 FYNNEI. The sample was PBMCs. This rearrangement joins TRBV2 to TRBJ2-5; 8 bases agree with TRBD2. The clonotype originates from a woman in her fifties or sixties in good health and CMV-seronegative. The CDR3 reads CASSEWSGGKEAQYF. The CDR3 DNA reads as TGTGCCAGCAGTGAATGGAGCGGGGGAAAAGAGGCCCAGTACTTC.